The next 20 T cell receptor beta chains were all read from a single sample in a study of blood T cell repertoires in COVID-19. Here immunoSEQ multiplex PCR was the method, and the copy in TCRdb shows in-frame clones only, minus some. This sample has 450,000 to 500,000 clones, with 75% to 90% found just once. Source material: PBMCs or T cells enriched from blood (not recorded which). The origin of the receptors is a woman aged 18-30 years who had recovered from COVID-19.

The chain carries TRBV9 and TRBJ1-1; 7 bases agree with TRBD1. This CDR3 region has 12 residues. The ends lost 4 bases at V and 7 bases at J; junction bases unmatched: 4. CDR1 and CDR2 from the germline V gene are SGDLS and YYNGEE. The DNA for the CDR3 is TGTGCCAGCAGCTCAGGGGGGCGTGAAGCTTTCTTT. Amino acid sequence: CASSSGGREAFF.

This rearrangement joins TRBV28 to TRBJ1-2, with TRBD1 matching 7 bases. Germline CDR1 and CDR2: MDHEN and SYDVKM. The CDR3 totals 14 residues. V lost 2 bases to trimming and J lost 8 bases; unmatched junction nucleotides: 8. The DNA for the CDR3 is TGTGCCAGCAGTTTAGTTACAGGGGTATGGGGCTACACCTTC. It encodes CASSLVTGVWGYTF.

This clone was seen a handful of times. The J gene is TRBJ2-7, the V gene TRBV7-8; D may be TRBD1 (6 bases). CDR3 length: 13 residues. Germline values: CDR1 SGHVS, CDR2 FQNEAQ. Trimming took 4 bases from V and 3 from J, leaving 10 bases between them. CDR3 bases: TGTGCCAGCAGCTATCGGACAGACTACGAGCAGTACTTC. This translates into CASSYRTDYEQYF.

This chain links TRBV7-2 with TRBJ2-1, with 8 bases fitting TRBD2. The germline V gene has CDR1 SGHTA and CDR2 FQGNSA. This CDR3 has 14 residues. Trimming removed 1 base from V and 6 bases from J; junction bases left unmatched: 2. The CDR3 coding sequence is TGTGCCAGCAGCTTAGGACTAGCGCCCAATGAGCAGTTCTTC. It is translated as CASSLGLAPNEQFF.

The rearrangement joins TRBV19 to TRBJ2-2, with 8 bases matching TRBD1. This CDR3 is built from 17 residues. CDR1 LNHDA and CDR2 SQIVND come from the germline V gene (reference sequence). J was trimmed by 3 bases and V by 3 bases; bases with no gene match: 9. This chain's CDR3 is CASSIRDTGGDTGELFF. CDR3 DNA: TGTGCCAGTAGTATTAGGGACACAGGGGGAGACACCGGGGAGCTGTTTTTT.

The chain carries TRBV28 and TRBJ1-4; D ambiguous. V was clipped by 2 bases and J by 7 bases, with 5 bases between them. The CDR3 loop spans 12 amino acids. Germline V gene data show CDR1 as MDHEN and CDR2 as SYDVKM. The CDR3 sequence is CASSLRGEKLFF. CDR3 in DNA: TGTGCCAGCAGTTTACGGGGTGAAAAACTGTTTTTT.

The chain combines TRBV4-1 with TRBJ2-2; possibly TRBD2 for D (6 bases). The length of the CDR3 is 16 residues. CDR1 is MGHRA and CDR2 is YSYEKL in the germline V gene. V was shortened by 4 bases and J by 5 bases, with 17 bases between the two germline ends. CDR3 sequence: CASSPLNGGGTGELFF. CDR3 coding DNA: TGCGCCAGCAGCCCGTTGAACGGGGGTGGGACCGGGGAGCTGTTTTTT.

CDR3 sequence (DNA): TGTGCCAGTAGTACCCTAATGTTGATCCAGGGGGCTGATTCACCCCTCCACTTT. Its translation: CASSTLMLIQGADSPLHF. V usage is TRBV19 and J usage is TRBJ1-6; TRBD1 agrees at 8 bases. Germline loops: CDR1 LNHDA, CDR2 SQIVND (reference sequence). This CDR3 is built from 18 residues. Trimming cost V 4 bases and J 8 bases; bases outside gene matches: 16.

The V and J genes are TRBV7-2 and TRBJ1-4, with 8 bases aligning to TRBD1. This CDR3 comprises 15 residues. Per the germline V gene, CDR1 is SGHTA and CDR2 is FQGNSA. Losses at the gene ends were 5 bases for V and 8 bases for J; bases not matched to a gene: 10. DNA for the CDR3: TGTGCCAGCAGCCCACGGACAGGGCGAGAGGAAAAACTGTTTTTT. This translates into CASSPRTGREEKLFF.

In nucleotides, the CDR3 is TGTGCCAGCAAATCCAGACAGGGGCGGCAGCCCCAGCATTTT. It codes for CASKSRQGRQPQHF. V is TRBV19 and J is TRBJ1-5, with TRBD1 identical over 8 bases. From germline, CDR1 is LNHDA and CDR2 SQIVND (reference sequence). V trimming: 9 bases; J trimming: 7 bases; junction bases outside the gene matches: 11. The CDR3 has 14 amino acids.

The chain's CDR3 is CASSLGGRFEKLFF. CDR3 coding DNA: TGTGCCAGCAGTTTGGGGGGAAGGTTCGAAAAACTGTTTTTT. The chain carries TRBV27 and TRBJ1-4; tentative D call: TRBD1 (5 bases). Germline lookup yields CDR1 MNHEY and CDR2 SMNVEV (reference sequence). This CDR3 region has 14 residues. V lost 3 bases to trimming and J lost 8 bases, with 13 bases between them. Full variable domain (missing parts from reference TRBV27 and TRBJ1-4): EAQVTQNPRYLITVTGKKLTVTCSQNMNHEYMSWYRQDPGLGLRQIYYSMNVEVTDKGDVPEGYKVSRKEKRNFPLILESPSPNQTSLYFCASSLGGRFEKLFFGSGTQLSVL.

This clone was found a few times. The gene calls are TRBV7-2 and TRBJ1-6, with 9 bases lining up with TRBD1. CDR1 and CDR2 from the germline V gene are SGHTA and FQGNSA. The length of the CDR3 is 15 residues. V was pared by 0 bases and J by 16 bases, with 10 bases of the junction left unmatched. The CDR3 is CASSLAILGQGGLHF. The CDR3 DNA reads as TGTGCCAGCAGCTTAGCAATTTTGGGACAGGGCGGTCTCCACTTT.

The chain employs TRBV6-5 and TRBJ1-2; D remains unclear. CDR1 is MNHEY and CDR2 is SVGAGI in the germline V gene. V lost 3 bases and J 0 bases, leaving 11 bases between the germline ends. This CDR3 region has 15 residues. The CDR3 sequence: CASSYDGRTNYGYTF. The CDR3 DNA reads TGTGCCAGCAGTTATGATGGCAGGACTAACTATGGCTACACCTTC.

This chain connects TRBV6-5 to TRBJ2-3, with 7 bases matching TRBD2. Trimming cost V 6 bases and J 0 bases; bases outside gene matches: 3. Per germline, CDR1 MNHEY and CDR2 SVGAGI. The CDR3 has 14 residues. The DNA of the CDR3 is TGTGCCAGCAGGGACGGGGGGAGCACAGATACGCAGTATTTT. This gives the protein CASRDGGSTDTQYF.

This chain links TRBV10-2 with TRBJ1-1; D perhaps matches TRBD1 (5 bases). Trimming took 6 bases from V and 6 from J, leaving 14 bases between them. The CDR3 runs to 13 residues. Germline V gives CDR1 WSHSY, CDR2 SAAADI. The CDR3 loop is CASRLGGGAEAFF. Here the CDR3 DNA reads TGCGCCAGCAGACTCGGGGGTGGCGCTGAAGCTTTCTTT.

The chain recombines TRBV28 with TRBJ2-5, with 8 bases that match TRBD2. CDR1 and CDR2 from the germline V gene are MDHEN and SYDVKM. The J segment lost 5 bases and the V segment lost 10 bases, leaving 9 bases of the junction unmatched. The CDR3 runs to 13 residues. For the CDR3, the DNA is TGTGCCACCGCCCTAGCGGGTGGGGAGACCCAGTACTTC. Encoded protein: CATALAGGETQYF.

The chain combines TRBV5-1 with TRBJ1-2; 11 bases match TRBD1. The V segment lost 3 bases and the J segment 4 bases; nucleotides outside the gene matches: 2. CDR1 is SGHRS and CDR2 is YFSETQ in the germline V gene. The CDR3 runs 14 residues. The CDR3 DNA is TGCGCCAGCAGCTGGGGACAGGGGGGCTATGGCTACACCTTC. It encodes CASSWGQGGYGYTF.

With respect to this clone: The germline gene is not matched at one end of the junction; a read error may be the cause. The chain is built from TRBV7-7 and TRBJ2-5; no definite D call. The CDR3 has 13 amino acids. The germline gives CDR1 SSHAT, CDR2 FNYEAQ (reference sequence). CDR3 sequence reads: CASSPGSEETQYF. The CDR3 DNA sequence: TGTGCTAGCAGCCCAGGCAGTGAAGAGACCCAGTACTTC.

V is TRBV27 and J is TRBJ1-2, with TRBD1 matching over 8 bases. Looked up from germline, CDR1 is MNHEY and CDR2 is SMNVEV (reference sequence). The CDR3 length is 15 residues. Trimming cost V 3 bases and J 6 bases; bases outside gene matches: 9. The CDR3 spells CASSFSRQGINGYTF. CDR3 in DNA: TGTGCCAGCAGTTTTTCGAGACAGGGGATTAATGGCTACACCTTC.

V usage is TRBV2 and J usage is TRBJ2-7; 8 bases agree with TRBD2. V shed 8 bases and J 7 bases; nucleotides not matched to a gene: 16. This CDR3 has 15 residues. Germline assignment: CDR1 SNHLY and CDR2 FYNNEI. The CDR3 DNA is TGTGCCAGCTCTCAGTCCACCGGGGGGGCTGGGGAGCAGTACTTC. Translating gives CASSQSTGGAGEQYF. Supplemented by reference TRBV2 and TRBJ2-7, the full variable domain reads EPEVTQTPSHQVTQMGQEVILRCVPISNHLYFYWYRQILGQKVEFLVSFYNNEISEKSEIFDDQFSVERPDGSNFTLKIRSTKLEDSAMYFCASSQSTGGAGEQYFGPGTRLTVT.